The clone carrying this T cell receptor (beta chain) showed up many times. Its matching antigen is unknown. The sample belongs to a study of T-cell reconstitution after alpha-beta-depleted transplantation in children. This CDR3 contains 16 residues. Germline V gene data show CDR1 as LGHNA and CDR2 as YNFKEQ. V gave up 4 bases and J gave up 0 bases, with 10 bases separating them. The TCRbeta library incorporated unique molecular identifiers. TCRdb processed the PCR reads anew with MiXCR; each CDR3 protein has one entry. The sample includes fewer than 350,000 distinct CDR3 sequences, about 9.4% seen only once; the top ten take around 7.5%. General study results and limits: Expanded graft clones, several hundred of them, were reportedly the source of alpha-beta T cells about two months after transplant.

The TCR comes from a boy in the first two years of life with acute myeloid leukemia, due to receive a stem cell transplant. The specimen was PBMCs, collected before TCRalphabeta/CD19-depleted stem cell transplant. V usage is TRBV4-2 and J usage is TRBJ1-6; D is ambiguous. CDR3 sequence (DNA): TGTGCCAGCAGCCGGCAAGGGAGCTCCTATAATTCACCCCTCCACTTT. Translating gives CASSRQGSSYNSPLHF.